These T cell receptor beta chains were read from a single sample in a study of T cells in Graves' hyperthyroidism and ophthalmopathy. TCRdb reprocessed the multiplex PCR reads via MiXCR and lists one record per CDR3 protein. The repertoire holds around 700,000 distinct CDR3 sequences, with approximately 36% as singletons. Specimen: blood. The receptors were gathered from a woman aged 40 to 50 with Graves' hyperthyroidism. The CDR3 runs from the conserved cysteine through the conserved F or W. A D gene is named only where the DNA matches it firmly. Clone size is stated in some rows and not others, as once, few, many or a class when expanded.

d_call	j_call	v_call	clone_size	cdr3_nt	cdr3_aa
TRBD1	TRBJ2-7	TRBV24-1	.	TGTGCCACCAGTGAGACAGGGGTTTACGAGCAGTACTTC	CATSETGVYEQYF
.	TRBJ1-2	TRBV7-2	.	TGTGCCAGCAGCTTAATCGGGCTTAACTATGGCTACACCTTC	CASSLIGLNYGYTF
.	TRBJ2-2	TRBV11-3	few	TGTGCCAGCAGCTTGACTTACACCGACACCGGGGAGCTGTTTTTT	CASSLTYTDTGELFF
TRBD1	TRBJ1-1	TRBV6-2/TRBV6-3	many	TGTGCCAGCAGCCCCAGGGGGTCGGACACTGAAGCTTTCTTT	CASSPRGSDTEAFF
.	TRBJ1-1	TRBV7-6	many	TGTGCCAGCAGCTTAGCCGGATCGGGTGGGACTGAAGCTTTCTTT	CASSLAGSGGTEAFF
.	TRBJ1-5	TRBV6-5	few	TGTGCCAGCAGAGTGTTTGGCAATCAGCCCCAGCATTTT	CASRVFGNQPQHF
.	TRBJ1-2	TRBV6-5	.	TGTGCCAGCAGTTACTTGAACTTCGCTAACTATGGCTACACCTTC	CASSYLNFANYGYTF
TRBD1	TRBJ2-5	TRBV9	few	TGTGCCAGCAGCTTACAGGGGGCGGGGAACCGAGAGACCCAGTACTTC	CASSLQGAGNRETQYF
.	TRBJ1-3	TRBV12-3/TRBV12-4	many	TGTGCCAGCAGTTTAGCGCCTGGGACTGGAAACACCATATATTTT	CASSLAPGTGNTIYF
.	TRBJ2-7	TRBV29-1	.	TGCAGCGCACGCCTCGTCTCTATGGTTGAGCAGTACTTC	CSARLVSMVEQYF
.	TRBJ2-2	TRBV19	.	TGTGCCAGTAGTACGCAGGTTTTGGGGGAGCTGTTTTTT	CASSTQVLGELFF
.	TRBJ1-2	TRBV6-5	.	TGTGCCAGCATCTCCATGGGCAGATTTATCCTTGGCTACACCTTC	CASISMGRFILGYTF
TRBD1	TRBJ1-3	TRBV10-3	many	TGTGCCATCAGCAGCGACAGGGCAAACACCATATATTTT	CAISSDRANTIYF
.	TRBJ2-7	TRBV15	.	TGTGCCACCAGCAGAGTTGGACAGACCTCCTACGAGCAGTACTTC	CATSRVGQTSYEQYF
TRBD1	TRBJ2-7	TRBV7-6	few	TGTGCCGGAGGTCGGACAGGGGCGCAGGGACGGCAGTACTTC	CAGGRTGAQGRQYF
.	TRBJ1-1	TRBV11-2	few	TGTGCCAGCAGCTCATCAGACCAAGCTTTCTTT	CASSSSDQAFF
TRBD1	TRBJ1-2	TRBV7-2	once	TGTGCCAGCAGCTCTCAGGGACAGAGGCCTAACTATGGCTACACCTTC	CASSSQGQRPNYGYTF
.	TRBJ1-4	TRBV15	many	TGTGCCACCAGCAGAGGACCCTCAACTAATGAAAAACTGTTTTTT	CATSRGPSTNEKLFF
.	TRBJ1-5	TRBV24-1	once	TGTGCCACCGGTGATTTATTTAGCAATCAGCCTCAGCATTTT	CATGDLFSNQPQHF
TRBD1	TRBJ1-2	TRBV10-1	many	TGCGCCAGCAGTGAAAGTGGGACAGATGGCTACACCTTC	CASSESGTDGYTF
TRBD2	TRBJ2-1	TRBV7-2	.	TGTGCCAGCAGCCTCCGCGGGGGGAACAATGAGCAGTTCTTC	CASSLRGGNNEQFF
.	TRBJ2-2	TRBV7-9	many	TGTGCCAGCAGCTTTGGGGCCGGGGAGCTGTTTTTT	CASSFGAGELFF
.	TRBJ1-5	TRBV19	.	TGTGCCAGTAGTATCGCACTGGGCCTCCCAAATCAGCCCCAGCATTTT	CASSIALGLPNQPQHF
.	TRBJ2-7	TRBV20-1	.	TGCAGTGCGACTACAGGTTCCTACGAGCAGTACTTC	CSATTGSYEQYF
.	TRBJ2-7	TRBV25-1	.	TGTGCCAGCAGTGCTAGAGTGGGCAGTGACTACGAGCAGTACTTC	CASSARVGSDYEQYF
.	TRBJ1-2	TRBV7-1	.	TGTGCCAGCAGCTCCATGGGGAGCTGGCGGGGCTACACCTTC	CASSSMGSWRGYTF